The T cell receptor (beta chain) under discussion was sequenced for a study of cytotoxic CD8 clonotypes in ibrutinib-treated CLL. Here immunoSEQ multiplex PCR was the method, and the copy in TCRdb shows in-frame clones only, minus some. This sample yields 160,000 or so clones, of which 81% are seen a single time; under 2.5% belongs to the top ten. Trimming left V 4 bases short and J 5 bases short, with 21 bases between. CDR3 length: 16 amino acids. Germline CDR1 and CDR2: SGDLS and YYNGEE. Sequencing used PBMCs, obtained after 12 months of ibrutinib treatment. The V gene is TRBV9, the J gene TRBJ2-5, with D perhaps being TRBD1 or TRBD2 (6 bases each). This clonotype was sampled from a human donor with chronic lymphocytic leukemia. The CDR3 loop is CASSSRGQGGRETQYF. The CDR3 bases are TGTGCCAGCAGCTCCCGGGGGCAGGGTGGTAGGGAGACCCAGTACTTC.